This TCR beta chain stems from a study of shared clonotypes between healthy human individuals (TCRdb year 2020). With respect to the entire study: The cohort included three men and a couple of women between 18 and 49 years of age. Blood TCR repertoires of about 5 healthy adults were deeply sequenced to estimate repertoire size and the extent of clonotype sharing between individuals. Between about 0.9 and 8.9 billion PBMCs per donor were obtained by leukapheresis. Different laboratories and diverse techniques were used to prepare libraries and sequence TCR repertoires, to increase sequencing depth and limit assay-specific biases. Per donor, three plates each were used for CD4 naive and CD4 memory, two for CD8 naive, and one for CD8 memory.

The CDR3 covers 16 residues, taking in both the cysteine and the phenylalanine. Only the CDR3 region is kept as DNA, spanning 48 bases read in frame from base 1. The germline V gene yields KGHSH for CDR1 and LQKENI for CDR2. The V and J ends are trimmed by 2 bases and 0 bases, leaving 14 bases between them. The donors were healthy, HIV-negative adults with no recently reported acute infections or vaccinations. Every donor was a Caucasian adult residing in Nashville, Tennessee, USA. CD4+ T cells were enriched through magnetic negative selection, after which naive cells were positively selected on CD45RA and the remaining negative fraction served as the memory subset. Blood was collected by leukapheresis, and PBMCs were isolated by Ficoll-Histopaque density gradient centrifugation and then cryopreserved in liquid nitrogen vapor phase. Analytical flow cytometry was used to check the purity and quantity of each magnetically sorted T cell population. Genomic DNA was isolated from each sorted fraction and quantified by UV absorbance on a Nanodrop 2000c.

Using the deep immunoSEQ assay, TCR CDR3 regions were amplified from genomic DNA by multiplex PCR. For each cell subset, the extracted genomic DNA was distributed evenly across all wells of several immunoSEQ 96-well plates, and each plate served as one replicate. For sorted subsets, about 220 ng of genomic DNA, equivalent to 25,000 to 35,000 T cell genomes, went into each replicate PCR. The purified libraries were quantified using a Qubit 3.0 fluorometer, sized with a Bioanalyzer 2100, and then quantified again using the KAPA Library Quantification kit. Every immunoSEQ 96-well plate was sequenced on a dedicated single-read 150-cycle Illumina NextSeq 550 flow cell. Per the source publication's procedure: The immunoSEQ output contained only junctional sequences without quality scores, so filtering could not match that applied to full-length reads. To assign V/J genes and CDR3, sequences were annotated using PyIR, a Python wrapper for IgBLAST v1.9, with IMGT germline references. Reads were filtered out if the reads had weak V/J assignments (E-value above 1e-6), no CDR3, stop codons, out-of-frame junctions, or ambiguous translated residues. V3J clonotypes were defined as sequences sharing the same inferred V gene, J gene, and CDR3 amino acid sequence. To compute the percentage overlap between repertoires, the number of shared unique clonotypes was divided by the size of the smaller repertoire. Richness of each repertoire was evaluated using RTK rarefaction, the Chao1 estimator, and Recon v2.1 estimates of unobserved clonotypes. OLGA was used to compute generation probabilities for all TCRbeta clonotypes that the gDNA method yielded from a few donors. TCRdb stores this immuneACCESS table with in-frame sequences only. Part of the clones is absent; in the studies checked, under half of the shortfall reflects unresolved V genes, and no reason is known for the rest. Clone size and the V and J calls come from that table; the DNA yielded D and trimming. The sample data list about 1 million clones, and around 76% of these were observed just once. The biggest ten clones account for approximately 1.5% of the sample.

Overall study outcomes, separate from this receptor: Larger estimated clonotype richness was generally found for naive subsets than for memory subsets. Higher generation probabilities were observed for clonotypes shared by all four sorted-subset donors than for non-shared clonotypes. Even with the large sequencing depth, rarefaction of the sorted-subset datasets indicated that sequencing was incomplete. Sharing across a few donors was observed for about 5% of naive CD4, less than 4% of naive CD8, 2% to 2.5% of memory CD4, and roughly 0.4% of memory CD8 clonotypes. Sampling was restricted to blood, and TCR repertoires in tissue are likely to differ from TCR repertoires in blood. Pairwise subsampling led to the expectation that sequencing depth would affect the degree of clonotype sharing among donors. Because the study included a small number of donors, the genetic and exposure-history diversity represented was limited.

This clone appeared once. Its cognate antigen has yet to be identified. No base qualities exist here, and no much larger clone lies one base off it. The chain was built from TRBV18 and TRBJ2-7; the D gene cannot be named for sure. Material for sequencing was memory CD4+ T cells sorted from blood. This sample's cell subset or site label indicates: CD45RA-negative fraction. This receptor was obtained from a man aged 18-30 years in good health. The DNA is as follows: TGTGCCAGCTCACCAATCGAAGCGCAAAGCTCCTACGAGCAGTACTTC. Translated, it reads CASSPIEAQSSYEQYF.